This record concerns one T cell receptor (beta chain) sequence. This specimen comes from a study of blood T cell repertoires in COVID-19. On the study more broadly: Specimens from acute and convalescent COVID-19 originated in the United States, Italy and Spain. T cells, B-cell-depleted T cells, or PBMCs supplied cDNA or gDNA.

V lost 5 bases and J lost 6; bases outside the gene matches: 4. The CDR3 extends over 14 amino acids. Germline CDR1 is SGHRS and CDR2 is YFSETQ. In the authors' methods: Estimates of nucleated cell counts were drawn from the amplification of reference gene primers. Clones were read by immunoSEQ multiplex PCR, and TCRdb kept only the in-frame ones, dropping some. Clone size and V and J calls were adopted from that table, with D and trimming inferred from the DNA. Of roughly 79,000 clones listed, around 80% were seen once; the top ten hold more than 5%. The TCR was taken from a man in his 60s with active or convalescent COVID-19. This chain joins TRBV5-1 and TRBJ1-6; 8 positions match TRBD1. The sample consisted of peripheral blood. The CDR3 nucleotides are TGCGCCAGCAGAATCGACAGGGGTAATTCACCCCTCCACTTT. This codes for CASRIDRGNSPLHF.